The 11 T cell receptor beta chains listed next were all sequenced from one sample in a study of graft-versus-host responses after intestinal transplantation. The researchers put roughly 200,000 CFSE-labeled responder cells into plates with roughly 200,000 irradiated, violet-dye-labeled stimulator cells. Clones were sequenced by immunoSEQ multiplex PCR, and TCRdb holds only the in-frame ones, with some missing. Here the sample spans 17,000 or so clones, approximately 37% being singletons. This specimen was alloreactive CD8+ T cells from a mixed lymphocyte reaction culture, taken before intestinal transplant. The subset is: CFSE-low proliferating T cells sorted from roughly six-day pre-transplant mixed lymphocyte reaction (GvH or HvG direction). These TCRs come from a human patient who received an intestinal transplant.

This clone is a singleton in its sample. V is TRBV27 and J is TRBJ2-1, with 7 bases lining up with TRBD1. With V trimmed by 6 bases and J by 6 bases, 8 bases remained unmatched. CDR3 size: 14 residues. The germline V gene has CDR1 MNHEY and CDR2 SMNVEV (reference sequence). The CDR3 region is CASRRQGSVNEQFF. For the CDR3, the DNA is TGTGCCAGCAGGAGACAGGGTTCCGTCAATGAGCAGTTCTTC.

The gene calls are TRBV9 and TRBJ1-2; D is possibly TRBD1 (6 bases). CDR1 is SGDLS, CDR2 YYNGEE, per germline. CDR3 length: 16 residues. V was shortened by 0 bases and J by 7 bases, with 19 bases between the two germline ends. CDR3 sequence (DNA): TGTGCCAGCAGCGTAGGTGGAGGGGGGGATCCTTTTGGCTACACCTTC. This sequence encodes CASSVGGGGDPFGYTF.

Note on this clone: Other DNA sequences within the sample encode an identical CDR3. The genes are TRBV7-9 and TRBJ1-5; D gene uncertain. Trimming took 1 base from V and 8 from J, leaving 15 bases between them. The length of the CDR3 is 15 residues. The V gene's germline CDR1 is SEHNR and CDR2 FQNEAQ (reference sequence). The CDR3 loop is CASSLGTTTREPQHF. The CDR3 DNA reads TGTGCCAGCAGCTTAGGGACTACCACAAGAGAGCCCCAGCATTTT.

A word on this clone: A much more abundant neighbour one base away suggests this may be a read error. The genes are TRBV5-1 and TRBJ2-7; 8 nucleotides agree with TRBD2. From germline, CDR1 is SGHRS and CDR2 YFSETQ. This CDR3 has 16 residues. CDR3: CATSTDRGGLNGEQYF. CDR3 DNA sequence: TGCGCCACCAGCACCGACCGGGGGGGGCTAAATGGCGAGCAGTACTTC.

The table lists this clone with a few counts. This chain links TRBV18 with TRBJ1-5; 10 bases are a match to TRBD1. CDR1 KGHSH and CDR2 LQKENI come from the germline V gene. The ends lost 1 base at V and 7 bases at J; junction bases unmatched: 4. The CDR3 totals 15 residues. The CDR3 region has the DNA TGTGCCAGCTCACCACGACAGGGGGCTTGGCAGCCCCAGCATTTT. Translation gives CASSPRQGAWQPQHF. The variable domain in full, with the rest retrieved from reference TRBV18 and TRBJ1-5, is NAGVMQNPRHLVRRRGQEARLRCSPMKGHSHVYWYRQLPEEGLKFMVYLQKENIIDESGMPKERFSAEFPKEGPSILRIQQVVRGDSAAYFCASSPRQGAWQPQHFGDGTRLSIL.

The gene calls are TRBV27 and TRBJ2-7; D assignment may be TRBD1 or TRBD2 (5 bases each). V was trimmed by 3 bases and J by 1 base, leaving 13 bases between them. Germline CDR1 and CDR2: MNHEY and SMNVEV (reference sequence). There are 15 residues in the CDR3. The CDR3 bases are TGTGCCAGCAGTTTGGGGACCCCCAGGTCCTACGAGCAGTACTTC. It translates to CASSLGTPRSYEQYF.

The chain employs TRBV2 and TRBJ2-1; D remains ambiguous. Germline V CDR1 and CDR2: SNHLY, FYNNEI. The CDR3 is 16 amino acids. Deletions cut 1 base from V and 14 bases from J, with 24 bases between. Here the CDR3 DNA reads TGTGCCAGCAGTGAAGGAGGCTGGTTAGCTTTCTCATTGGAGTTCTTC. Amino acids: CASSEGGWLAFSLEFF.

The gene calls are TRBV7-6 and TRBJ2-1; 8 nucleotides line up with TRBD2. The germline V gene encodes CDR1 SGHVS and CDR2 FNYEAQ. This CDR3 is built from 16 residues. V gave up 3 bases and J gave up 8 bases; unmatched junction bases: 12. In DNA, the CDR3 is TGTGCCAGCAGCTTTGGTGTCGGGACTAGTACCGATGAGCAGTTCTTC. Translated, it gives CASSFGVGTSTDEQFF.

In this sample, this clone turned up a few times. V and J are TRBV6-1 and TRBJ2-3, with a possible D match to TRBD2 (5 bases). In germline, CDR1 is MNHNS, CDR2 SASEGT. This CDR3 has 13 amino acids. The germline V and J ends were trimmed by 1 base and 7 bases, with 9 bases remaining between them. The CDR3 bases are TGTGCCAGCAGTGAAGAGAGGGTGAATACGCAGTATTTT. It yields the protein CASSEERVNTQYF.

The genes are TRBV18 and TRBJ2-7, with D tentatively TRBD1 (6 bases). CDR3 size: 14 residues. Germline values: CDR1 KGHSH, CDR2 LQKENI. V dropped 1 base and J dropped 7 bases, with 14 bases sitting between them. CDR3 DNA: TGTGCCAGCTCACCACAGGGACACTACTGTGAGCAGTACTTC. Its translation is CASSPQGHYCEQYF.

The chain links TRBV29-1 to TRBJ2-3; the D is unclear. The V end was cut by 1 base, the J end by 6 bases, with 14 bases between. This CDR3 spans 14 amino acids. CDR1 is SQVTM, CDR2 ANQGSEA, per germline. The CDR3 here is CSVEVYPWVDTQYF. The CDR3 nucleotides read TGCAGCGTTGAAGTCTACCCTTGGGTGGATACGCAGTATTTT.